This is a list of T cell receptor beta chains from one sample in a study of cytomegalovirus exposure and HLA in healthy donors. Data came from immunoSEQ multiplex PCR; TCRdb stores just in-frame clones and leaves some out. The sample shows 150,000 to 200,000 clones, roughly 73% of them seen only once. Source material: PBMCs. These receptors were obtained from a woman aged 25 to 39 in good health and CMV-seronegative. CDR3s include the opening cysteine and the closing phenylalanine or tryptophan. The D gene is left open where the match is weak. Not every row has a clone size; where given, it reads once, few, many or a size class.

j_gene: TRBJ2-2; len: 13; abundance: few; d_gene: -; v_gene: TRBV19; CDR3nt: TGTGCCGGCGGGCGGGGGAACACCGGGGAGCTGTTTTTT; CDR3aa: CAGGRGNTGELFF
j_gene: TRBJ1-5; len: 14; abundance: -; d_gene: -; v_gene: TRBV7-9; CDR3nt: TGTGCCAGCAGCCCAGAAGATAGCAATCAGCCCCAGCATTTT; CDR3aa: CASSPEDSNQPQHF
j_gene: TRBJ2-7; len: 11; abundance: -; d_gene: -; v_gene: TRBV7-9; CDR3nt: TGTGCCAGCTGTATGTATGACGAGCAGTACTTC; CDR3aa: CASCMYDEQYF
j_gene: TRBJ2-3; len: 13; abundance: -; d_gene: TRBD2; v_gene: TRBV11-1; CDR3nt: TGTGCCACCTCGACTAGCGGGAGTAATACGCAGTATTTT; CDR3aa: CATSTSGSNTQYF
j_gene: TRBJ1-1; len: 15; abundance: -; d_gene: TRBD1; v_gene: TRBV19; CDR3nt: TGTGCCAGTAGTATCCCTGGACAGGGGAACACTGAAGCTTTCTTT; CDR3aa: CASSIPGQGNTEAFF
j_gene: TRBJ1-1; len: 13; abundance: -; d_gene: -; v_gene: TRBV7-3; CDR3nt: TGTGCCAGCAGAGCCCGGGGGGGCACTGAAGCTTTCTTT; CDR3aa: CASRARGGTEAFF
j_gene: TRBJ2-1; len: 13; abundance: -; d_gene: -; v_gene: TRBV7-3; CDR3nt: TGTGCCAGCAGCTTAACTCCCAGGGGTGAGCAGTTCTTC; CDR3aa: CASSLTPRGEQFF
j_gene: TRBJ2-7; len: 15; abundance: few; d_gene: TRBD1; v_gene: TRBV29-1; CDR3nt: TGCAGCGTTGAACTAACCGGGACAGCCCCCTACGAGCAGTACTTC; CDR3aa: CSVELTGTAPYEQYF
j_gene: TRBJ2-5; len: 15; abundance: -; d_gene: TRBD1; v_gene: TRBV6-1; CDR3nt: TGTGCCAGCAGAAGAGGGACAGGGGTGGGGGAGACCCAGTACTTC; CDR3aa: CASRRGTGVGETQYF
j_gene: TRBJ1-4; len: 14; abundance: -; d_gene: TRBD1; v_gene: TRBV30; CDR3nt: TGTGCCTGGAGTCCGGACAGGGGTAATGAAAAACTGTTTTTT; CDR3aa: CAWSPDRGNEKLFF
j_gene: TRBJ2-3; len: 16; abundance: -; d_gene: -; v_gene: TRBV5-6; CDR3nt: TGTGCCAGCAGCCACCTAGGAGTAGTTCGAACAGATACGCAGTATTTT; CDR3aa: CASSHLGVVRTDTQYF
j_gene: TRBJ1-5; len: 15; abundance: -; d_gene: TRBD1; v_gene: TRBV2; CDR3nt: TGCGCCAGCAGTGCCCGGACAGGGGGCAATGAGCCCCAGCATTTT; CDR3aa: CASSARTGGNEPQHF
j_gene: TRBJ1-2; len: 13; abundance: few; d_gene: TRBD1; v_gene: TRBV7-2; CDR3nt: TGTGCCAGCAGCCCGACCCGCAGGGGGACGAACACCTTC; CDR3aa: CASSPTRRGTNTF
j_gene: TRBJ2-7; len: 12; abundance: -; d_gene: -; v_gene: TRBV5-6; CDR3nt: TGTGCCAGCAGCTTGCTGGGCCCCGAGCAGTACTTC; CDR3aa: CASSLLGPEQYF
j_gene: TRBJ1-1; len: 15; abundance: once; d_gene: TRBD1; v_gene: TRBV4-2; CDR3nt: TGTGCCAGCAGCCAAGAGGGACAGACGAACACTGAAGCTTTCTTT; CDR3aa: CASSQEGQTNTEAFF
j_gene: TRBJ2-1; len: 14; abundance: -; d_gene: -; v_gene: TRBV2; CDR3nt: TGTGCCAGCAGTAGTCAGCGGAGCTACAATGAGCAGTTCTTC; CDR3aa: CASSSQRSYNEQFF
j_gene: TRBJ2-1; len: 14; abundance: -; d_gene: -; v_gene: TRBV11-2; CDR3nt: TGTGCCAGCAGCTCCAGGACAGCAAGGAATGAGCAGTTCTTC; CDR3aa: CASSSRTARNEQFF
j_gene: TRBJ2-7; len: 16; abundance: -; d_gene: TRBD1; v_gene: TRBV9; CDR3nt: TGTGCCAGCAGCGCCATGGACAGGGTTGGTACCTACGAGCAGTACTTC; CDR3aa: CASSAMDRVGTYEQYF
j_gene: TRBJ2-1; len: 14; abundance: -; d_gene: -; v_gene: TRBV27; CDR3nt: TGTGCCAGCAGACAACCCGGATTGGGAGATGAGCAGTTCTTC; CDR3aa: CASRQPGLGDEQFF
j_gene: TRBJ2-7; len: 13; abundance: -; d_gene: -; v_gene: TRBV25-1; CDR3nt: TGTGCCAGCAGGGCCCCCACAGAGCACGAGCAGTACTTC; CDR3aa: CASRAPTEHEQYF
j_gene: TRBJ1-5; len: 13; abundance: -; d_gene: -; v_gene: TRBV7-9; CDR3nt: TGTGCCAGCAGCCAGGATAGCAATCAGCCCCAGCATTTT; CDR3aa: CASSQDSNQPQHF
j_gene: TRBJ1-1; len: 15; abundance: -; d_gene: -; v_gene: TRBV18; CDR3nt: TGTGCCAGCTCACCGGGGTGGGGGGGGCTAACTGAAGCTTTCTTT; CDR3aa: CASSPGWGGLTEAFF
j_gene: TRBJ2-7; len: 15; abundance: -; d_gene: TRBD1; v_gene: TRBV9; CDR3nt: TGTGCCAGCAGCGTAGGGGACAGTGGGCTTGACGAGCAGTACTTC; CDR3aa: CASSVGDSGLDEQYF
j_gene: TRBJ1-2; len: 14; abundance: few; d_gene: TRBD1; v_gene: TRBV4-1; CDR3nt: TGCGCCAGCAGCCTCCGGGACAGGGAGTATGGCTACACCTTC; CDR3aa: CASSLRDREYGYTF
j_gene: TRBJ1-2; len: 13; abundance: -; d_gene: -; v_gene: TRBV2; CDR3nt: TGTGCCAGCAGAGCCGCGGGGGCTCATGGCTACACCTTC; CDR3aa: CASRAAGAHGYTF
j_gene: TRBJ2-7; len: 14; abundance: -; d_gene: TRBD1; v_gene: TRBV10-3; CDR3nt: TGTGCCATCAGTGCCGGGCAGGGGGCGAGGGAGCAGTACTTC; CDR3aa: CAISAGQGAREQYF
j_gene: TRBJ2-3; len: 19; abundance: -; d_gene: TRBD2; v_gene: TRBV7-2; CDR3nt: TGTGCCAGCAGCTTAGGGAGACTAGCGGGAGTTGTCGCATTGGATACGCAGTATTTT; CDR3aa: CASSLGRLAGVVALDTQYF
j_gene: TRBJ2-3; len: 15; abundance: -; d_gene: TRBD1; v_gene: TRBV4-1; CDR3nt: TGCGCCAGCAGCCAAGTGGCGACAGGGGCAGATACGCAGTATTTT; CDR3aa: CASSQVATGADTQYF